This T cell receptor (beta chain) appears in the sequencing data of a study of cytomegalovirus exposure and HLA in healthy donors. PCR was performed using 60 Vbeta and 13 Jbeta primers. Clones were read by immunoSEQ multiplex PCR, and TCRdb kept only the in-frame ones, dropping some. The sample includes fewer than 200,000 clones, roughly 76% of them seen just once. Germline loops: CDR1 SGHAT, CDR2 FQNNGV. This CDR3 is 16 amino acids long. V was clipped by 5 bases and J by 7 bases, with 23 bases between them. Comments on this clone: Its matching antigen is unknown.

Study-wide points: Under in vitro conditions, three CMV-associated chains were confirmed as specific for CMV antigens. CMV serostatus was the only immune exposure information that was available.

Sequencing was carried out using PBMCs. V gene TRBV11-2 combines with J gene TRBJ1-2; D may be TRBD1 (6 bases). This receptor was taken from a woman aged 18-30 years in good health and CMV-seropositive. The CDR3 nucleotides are TGTGCCAGCAGCAGAACGGGGCAGGGGAGCTATTCTGGCTACACCTTC. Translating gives CASSRTGQGSYSGYTF.